The sequence of this TCR beta chain was determined in a study of blood T cell repertoires in COVID-19. About the research overall: Samples came from the United States, Italy and Spain, spanning acute and convalescent COVID-19. PBMCs, B-cell-depleted T cells, or T cells provided the cDNA or gDNA that made up the material.

In the source study's methods: Cell counts per sample came from amplifying reference gene primers. Assay used: immunoSEQ multiplex PCR; TCRdb lists only in-frame clones, some missing. V and J calls and clone size come straight from that table; D and trimming were deduced from the DNA. The data show about 140,000 clones, under 85% seen once. Trimming removed 8 bases from V and 2 bases from J; junction bases left unmatched: 7. This CDR3 has 14 amino acids. Per germline, CDR1 LGHNA and CDR2 YNFKEQ. This chain connects TRBV4-2 to TRBJ2-7, with 9 bases matching TRBD2. Sequencing input: peripheral blood. The sequence came from a human donor in a cohort sampled during active COVID-19. The CDR3 region has the DNA TGTGCCAGCGATATAGCGGGGGAAACCTACGAGCAGTACTTC. Amino acids: CASDIAGETYEQYF.